The 7 T cell receptor beta chains below were found in one sample sequenced in a study of CD8 T cells in ankylosing spondylitis. Each CDR3 protein gets one entry after TCRdb re-called the 5' RACE reads with MiXCR. Of about 230,000 distinct CDR3 sequences in the sample, 8.2% were seen once. The sequenced sample consisted of blood, either unsorted or a sorted T cell fraction (not recorded which). These receptors came from a female donor with ankylosing spondylitis or in good health (not recorded which).

This clonotype was seen more than once but under ten times. The chain couples TRBV6-2 or TRBV6-3 to TRBJ2-7; D perhaps matches TRBD1 (6 bases). Germline V gene sequence: CDR1 MNHEY, CDR2 SVGEGT. V lost 7 bases and J 5 bases, leaving 15 bases between the germline ends. CDR3 length: 13 amino acids. The CDR3 is CASTDLQGDEQYF. As DNA, the CDR3 is TGTGCCAGCACTGATCTACAGGGAGACGAGCAGTACTTC.

This clonotype was picked up many times. The rearrangement uses TRBV18 and TRBJ2-5; the D is unclear. This CDR3 has 12 amino acids. The germline V gene has CDR1 KGHSH and CDR2 LQKENI. Trimming pared 3 bases from V and 5 bases from J, leaving 7 bases between. The CDR3: CASSPTEETQYF. Here the CDR3 DNA reads TGTGCCAGCTCACCGACCGAGGAGACCCAGTACTTC.

V and J are TRBV10-3 and TRBJ2-1, with 11 positions matching TRBD2. The V and J ends lost 10 bases and 7 bases, in that order; junction bases with no gene match: 12. This CDR3 region has 15 residues. CDR1 ENHRY and CDR2 SYGVKD come from the germline V gene. CDR3 in DNA: TGTGCCACCACCGGCACACCTAGCGGGAGGAATGAGCAGTTCTTC. Its translation is CATTGTPSGRNEQFF.

As to this clonotype: One end of the junction varies from germline; a read error may be responsible. The gene calls are TRBV24-1 and TRBJ1-2; TRBD1 might be the D (5 bases). The CDR3 sequence is 15 residues long. Germline-derived CDR1 and CDR2 are KGHDR and SFDVKD. CDR3 DNA: TGTGCCACCAGTGATCCGACAGTAGCTAACTCTGGCTACACCTTC. This gives the protein CATSDPTVANSGYTF.

This clonotype was detected many times. The chain carries TRBV10-2 and TRBJ2-5, with TRBD2 identical over 10 bases. The CDR3 contains 15 residues. Germline V gene sequence: CDR1 WSHSY, CDR2 SAAADI. Germline trimming cut 4 bases from V and 1 base from J; bases unmatched to any gene: 3. The CDR3 sequence: CASSGPSGSQETQYF. The CDR3 nucleotides are TGCGCCAGCAGTGGGCCTAGCGGGAGCCAAGAGACCCAGTACTTC.

This clonotype was seen ten or more times. V gene TRBV20-1 combines with J gene TRBJ2-1; weak D call: TRBD2 (5 bases). Between the trimmed V and J ends, which lost 3 bases and 7 bases, there was a span of 19 bases. The CDR3 is 15 residues long. Germline CDR1 DFQATT, CDR2 SNEGSKA (reference sequence). As DNA, the CDR3 is TGCAGTGCTAGGGCGTCGGCGGATAGAGGGAATGAGCAGTTCTTC. Encoded protein: CSARASADRGNEQFF.

The chain carries TRBV7-9 and TRBJ1-1, with D uncertain. The V and J ends lost 5 bases and 3 bases respectively, with 7 bases between them. Germline-derived CDR1 and CDR2 are SEHNR and FQNEAQ (reference sequence). The CDR3 covers 12 residues. The DNA of the CDR3 is TGTGCCAGCAGCATCCAGGACACTGAAGCTTTCTTT. Its protein is CASSIQDTEAFF.